The 3 T cell receptor beta chains listed next were all sequenced from one sample in a study of T cell repertoires in cytomegalovirus infection. MiXCR was run by TCRdb on the reads, yielding one entry per CDR3 protein. The table includes roughly 630,000 distinct CDR3 sequences, approximately 25% detected once. Material for sequencing was CD8+ T cells from PBMCs. These receptors all come from a human donor in good health (CMV status not recorded). Some clones in this sample may be carry-over from other donors' samples.

The rearrangement links TRBV6-6 to TRBJ1-5; D is perhaps TRBD1 (6 bases). With 2 bases removed from V and 2 bases from J, the gap between germline ends came to 19 bases. This CDR3 region has 18 residues. Germline V lookup: CDR1 MNHNY, CDR2 SVGAGI (reference sequence). CDR3 nucleotides: TGTGCCAGCAGTTACGCACAGGGTATCTTGAGTGGCAATCAGCCCCAGCATTTT. Translation: CASSYAQGILSGNQPQHF.

This clonotype has just a few counts. The rearrangement links TRBV4-3 to TRBJ2-2; D uncertain. In germline, CDR1 is LGHNA, CDR2 YSLEER. V was cut by 0 bases and J by 1 base, with 21 bases left in between. CDR3 length: 20 amino acids. CDR3: CASSQDPPLLTRMNTGELFF. CDR3 bases: TGCGCCAGCAGCCAAGATCCTCCCCTGCTAACAAGAATGAACACCGGGGAGCTGTTTTTT.

This rearrangement joins TRBV20-1 to TRBJ1-6, with 7 bases identical to TRBD1. This CDR3 spans 16 amino acids. With 0 bases clipped from V and 7 bases from J, the junction kept 9 bases outside the gene matches. Germline values: CDR1 DFQATT, CDR2 SNEGSKA (reference sequence). The DNA for the CDR3 is TGCAGTGCTAGAGATGTGCAGGGGGGGTTGAATTCACCCCTCCACTTT. It is translated as CSARDVQGGLNSPLHF.